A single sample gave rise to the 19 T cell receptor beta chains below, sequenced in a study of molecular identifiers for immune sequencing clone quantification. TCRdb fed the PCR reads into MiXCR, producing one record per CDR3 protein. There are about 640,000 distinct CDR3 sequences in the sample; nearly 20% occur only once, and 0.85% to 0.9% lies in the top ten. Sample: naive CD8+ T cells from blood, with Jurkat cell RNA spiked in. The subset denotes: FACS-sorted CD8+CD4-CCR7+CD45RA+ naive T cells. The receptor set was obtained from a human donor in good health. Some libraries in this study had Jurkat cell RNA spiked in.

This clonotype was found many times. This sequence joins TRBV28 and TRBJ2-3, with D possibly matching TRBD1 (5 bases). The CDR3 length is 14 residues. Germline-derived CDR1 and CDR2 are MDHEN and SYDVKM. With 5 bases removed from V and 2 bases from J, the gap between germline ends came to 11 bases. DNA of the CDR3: TGTGCCAGCAGTCCAGACAGCCCCACAGATACGCAGTATTTT. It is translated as CASSPDSPTDTQYF.

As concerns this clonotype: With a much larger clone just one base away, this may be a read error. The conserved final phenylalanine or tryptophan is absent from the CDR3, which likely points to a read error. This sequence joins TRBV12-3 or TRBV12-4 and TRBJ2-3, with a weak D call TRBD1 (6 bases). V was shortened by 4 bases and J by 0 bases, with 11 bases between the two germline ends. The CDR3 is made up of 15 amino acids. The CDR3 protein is CASSWTDASTDTQYC. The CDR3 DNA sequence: TGTGCCAGCAGTTGGACAGATGCTAGCACAGATACGCAGTATTGT.

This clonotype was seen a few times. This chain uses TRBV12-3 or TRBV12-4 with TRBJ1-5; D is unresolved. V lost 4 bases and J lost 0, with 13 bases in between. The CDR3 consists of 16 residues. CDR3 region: CASSYRPSLSNQPQHF. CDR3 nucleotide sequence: TGTGCCAGCAGTTATCGGCCCAGCCTTAGCAATCAGCCCCAGCATTTT.

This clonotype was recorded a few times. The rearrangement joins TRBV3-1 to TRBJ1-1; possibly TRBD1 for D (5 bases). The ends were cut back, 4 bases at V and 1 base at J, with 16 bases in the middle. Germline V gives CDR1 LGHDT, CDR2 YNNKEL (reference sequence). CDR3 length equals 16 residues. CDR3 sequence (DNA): TGTGCCAGCAGCCCAAGAGCGGGGGTCGGGAACACTGAAGCTTTCTTT. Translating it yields CASSPRAGVGNTEAFF.

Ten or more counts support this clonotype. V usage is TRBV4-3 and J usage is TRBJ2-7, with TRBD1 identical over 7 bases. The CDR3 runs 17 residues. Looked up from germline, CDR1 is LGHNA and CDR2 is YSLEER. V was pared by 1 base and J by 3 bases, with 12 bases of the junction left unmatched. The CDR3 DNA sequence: TGCGCCAGCAGCCAAGGCCCCTCAGGACAGGAGAACTACGAGCAGTACTTC. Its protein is CASSQGPSGQENYEQYF.

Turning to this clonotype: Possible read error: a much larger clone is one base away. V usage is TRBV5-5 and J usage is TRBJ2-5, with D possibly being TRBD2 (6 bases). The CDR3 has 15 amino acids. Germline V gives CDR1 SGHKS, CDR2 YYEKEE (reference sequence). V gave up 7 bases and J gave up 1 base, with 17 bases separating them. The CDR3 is CASGYTGSSQETQYF. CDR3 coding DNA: TGTGCCAGCGGTTACACCGGGAGCTCCCAAGAGACCCAGTACTTC.

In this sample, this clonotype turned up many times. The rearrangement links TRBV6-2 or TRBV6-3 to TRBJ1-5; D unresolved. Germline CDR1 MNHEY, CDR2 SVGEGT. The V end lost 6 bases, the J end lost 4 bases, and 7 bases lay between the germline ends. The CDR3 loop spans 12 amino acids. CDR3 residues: CASSDFNQPQHF. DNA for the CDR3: TGTGCCAGCAGCGATTTTAATCAGCCCCAGCATTTT.

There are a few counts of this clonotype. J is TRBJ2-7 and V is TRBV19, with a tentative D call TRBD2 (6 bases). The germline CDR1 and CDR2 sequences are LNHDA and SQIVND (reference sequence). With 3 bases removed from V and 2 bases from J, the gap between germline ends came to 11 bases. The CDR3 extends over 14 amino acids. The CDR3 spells CASSMAGTTYEQYF. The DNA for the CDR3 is TGTGCCAGTAGTATGGCGGGGACCACCTACGAGCAGTACTTC.

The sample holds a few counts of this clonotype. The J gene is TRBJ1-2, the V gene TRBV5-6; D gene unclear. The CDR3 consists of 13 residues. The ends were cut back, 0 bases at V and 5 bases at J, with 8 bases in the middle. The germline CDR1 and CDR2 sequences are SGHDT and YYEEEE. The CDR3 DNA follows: TGTGCCAGCAGCTTGGTGACAACTTATGGCTACACCTTC. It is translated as CASSLVTTYGYTF.

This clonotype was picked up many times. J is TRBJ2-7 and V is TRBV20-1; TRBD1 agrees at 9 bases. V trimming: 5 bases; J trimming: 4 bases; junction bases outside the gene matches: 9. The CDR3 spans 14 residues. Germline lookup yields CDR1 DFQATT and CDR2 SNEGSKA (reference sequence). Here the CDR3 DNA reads TGCAGTGCTGAAAGCGGGACAGGGCAGTACGAGCAGTACTTC. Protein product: CSAESGTGQYEQYF.

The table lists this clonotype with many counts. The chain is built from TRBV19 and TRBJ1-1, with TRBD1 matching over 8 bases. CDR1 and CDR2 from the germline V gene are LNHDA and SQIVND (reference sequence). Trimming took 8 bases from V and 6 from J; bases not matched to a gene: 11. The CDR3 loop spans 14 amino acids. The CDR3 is CASYHPAGGPEAFF. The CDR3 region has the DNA TGTGCCAGTTACCACCCTGCAGGGGGCCCTGAAGCTTTCTTT.

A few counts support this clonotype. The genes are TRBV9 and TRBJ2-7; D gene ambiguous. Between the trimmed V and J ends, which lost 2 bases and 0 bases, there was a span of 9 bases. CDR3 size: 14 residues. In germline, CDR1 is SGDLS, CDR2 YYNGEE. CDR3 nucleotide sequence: TGTGCCAGCAGCGTGGCGGCCAGCTCCTACGAGCAGTACTTC. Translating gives CASSVAASSYEQYF. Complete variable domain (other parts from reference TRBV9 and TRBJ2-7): DSGVTQTPKHLITATGQRVTLRCSPRSGDLSVYWYQQSLDQGLQFLIQYYNGEERAKGNILERFSAQQFPDLHSELNLSSLELGDSALYFCASSVAASSYEQYFGPGTRLTVT.

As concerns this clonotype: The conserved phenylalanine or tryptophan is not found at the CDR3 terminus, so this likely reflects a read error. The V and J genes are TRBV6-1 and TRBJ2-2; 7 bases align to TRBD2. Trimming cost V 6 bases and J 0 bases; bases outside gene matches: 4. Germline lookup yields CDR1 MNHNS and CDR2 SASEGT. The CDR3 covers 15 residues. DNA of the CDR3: TGTGCCAGCAGGCTAGCGGATACGAACACCGGGGAGCTGTTTTCT. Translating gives CASRLADTNTGELFS.

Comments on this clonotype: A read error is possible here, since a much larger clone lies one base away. CDR3: CASSLDAKETQYF. CDR3 nucleotide sequence: TGTGCCAGCAGCTTAGATGCCAAAGAGACCCAGTACTTC. This chain uses TRBV7-7 with TRBJ2-5; no clear D. The CDR3 is 13 residues long. V lost 1 base and J lost 3, with 6 bases in between. Germline V gene lookup returns CDR1 SSHAT and CDR2 FNYEAQ (reference sequence).

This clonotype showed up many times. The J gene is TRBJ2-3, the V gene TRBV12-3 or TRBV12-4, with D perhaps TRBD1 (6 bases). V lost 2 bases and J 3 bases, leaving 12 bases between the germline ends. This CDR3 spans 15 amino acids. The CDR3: CASSLTGLVTDTQYF. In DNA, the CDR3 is TGTGCCAGCAGTTTAACAGGGTTGGTTACAGATACGCAGTATTTT.

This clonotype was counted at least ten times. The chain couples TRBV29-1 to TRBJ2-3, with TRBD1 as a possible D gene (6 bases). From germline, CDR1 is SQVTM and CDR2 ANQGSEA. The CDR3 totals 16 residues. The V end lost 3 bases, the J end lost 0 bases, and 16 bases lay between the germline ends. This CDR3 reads CSVEGAGLGSTDTQYF. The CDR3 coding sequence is TGCAGCGTTGAGGGGGCAGGGTTAGGAAGCACAGATACGCAGTATTTT.

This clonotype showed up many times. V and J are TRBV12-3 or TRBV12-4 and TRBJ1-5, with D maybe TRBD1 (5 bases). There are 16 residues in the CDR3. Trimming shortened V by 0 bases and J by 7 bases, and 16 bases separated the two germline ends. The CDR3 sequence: CASSLAAVGVGQPQHF. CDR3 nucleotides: TGTGCCAGCAGTTTAGCGGCTGTGGGGGTTGGACAGCCCCAGCATTTT.

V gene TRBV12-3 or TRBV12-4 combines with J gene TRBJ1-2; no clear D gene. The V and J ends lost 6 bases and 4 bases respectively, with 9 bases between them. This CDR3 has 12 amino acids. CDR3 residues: CASSNTIYGYTF. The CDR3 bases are TGTGCCAGCAGCAACACTATCTATGGCTACACCTTC.

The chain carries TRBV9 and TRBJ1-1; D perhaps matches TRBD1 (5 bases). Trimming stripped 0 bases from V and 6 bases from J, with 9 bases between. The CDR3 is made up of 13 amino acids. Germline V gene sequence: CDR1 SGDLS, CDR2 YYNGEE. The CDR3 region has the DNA TGTGCCAGCAGCGTAGGAGAAGGGGCTGAAGCTTTCTTT. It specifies CASSVGEGAEAFF.